Each of the 24 T cell receptor beta chains below was sequenced from the same sample in a study of blood T cell repertoires in COVID-19. Assay: immunoSEQ multiplex PCR; the TCRdb copy retains only in-frame clones and omits some. The data show more than 300,000 clones, about 89% seen once. Sample: peripheral blood. These receptor sequences come from a woman aged 25 to 39 with COVID-19, enrolled during active disease.

The chain carries TRBV9 and TRBJ2-3; 12 nucleotides match TRBD2. CDR3 length: 16 residues. The trim removed 0 bases at V and 7 bases at J, leaving 6 bases unmatched. Germline V gene lookup returns CDR1 SGDLS and CDR2 YYNGEE. Here the CDR3 DNA reads TGTGCCAGCAGCGTAGAAAGGACTAGCGGGATATATACGCAGTATTTT. Translation: CASSVERTSGIYTQYF.

The J gene is TRBJ2-7, the V gene TRBV5-6, with D possibly matching TRBD1 (5 bases). Trimming left V 7 bases short and J 3 bases short, with 11 bases between. The CDR3 spans 12 residues. Germline lookup yields CDR1 SGHDT and CDR2 YYEEEE. The CDR3 loop is CASAIRDYEQYF. The CDR3 DNA sequence: TGTGCCAGCGCTATCAGGGACTACGAGCAGTACTTC. The full variable domain, completed using reference TRBV5-6 and TRBJ2-7, is DAGVTQSPTHLIKTRGQQVTLRCSPKSGHDTVSWYQQALGQGPQFIFQYYEEEERQRGNFPDRFSGHQFPNYSSELNVNALLLGDSALYLCASAIRDYEQYFGPGTRLTVT.

The V gene is TRBV15, the J gene TRBJ2-7; unclear D gene. Germline CDR1 LNHNV, CDR2 YYDKDF (reference sequence). V gave up 1 base and J gave up 5 bases, with 15 bases separating them. The CDR3 is 15 amino acids. The CDR3 here is CATSRGGVPTNEQYF. CDR3 nucleotides: TGTGCCACCAGCAGAGGTGGCGTCCCCACTAACGAGCAGTACTTC.

The CDR3 DNA follows: TGCGCCAGCAGCCAAGATAGGGGAACGGCCTACAATGAGCAGTTCTTC. Amino acid sequence: CASSQDRGTAYNEQFF. The chain has TRBV4-3 and TRBJ2-1, with D maybe TRBD1 (5 bases). Trimming removed 0 bases at V and 2 bases at J, with 11 bases between. The CDR3 is made up of 16 amino acids. CDR1 LGHNA and CDR2 YSLEER come from the germline V gene.

V usage is TRBV4-2 and J usage is TRBJ1-1, with D possibly matching TRBD1 (6 bases). The V gene lost 2 bases and the J gene lost 7 bases, with 8 bases spanning the gap. CDR3 length: 12 amino acids. Germline-derived CDR1 and CDR2 are LGHNA and YNFKEQ. CDR3 region: CASSQLTGEAFF. Written as DNA, the CDR3 is TGTGCCAGCAGCCAACTGACAGGTGAAGCTTTCTTT.

V is TRBV11-2 and J is TRBJ2-2; D ambiguous. V lost 3 bases and J lost 0, with 8 bases in between. The CDR3 is 15 residues long. Germline CDR1 is SGHAT and CDR2 is FQNNGV. CDR3 bases: TGTGCCAGCAGCTTGGGCTCTGCGAACACCGGGGAGCTGTTTTTT. Translation: CASSLGSANTGELFF. Full variable domain (remainder filled in from reference TRBV11-2 and TRBJ2-2): EAGVAQSPRYKIIEKRQSVAFWCNPISGHATLYWYQQILGQGPKLLIQFQNNGVVDDSQLPKDRFSAERLKGVDSTLKIQPAKLEDSAVYLCASSLGSANTGELFFGEGSRLTVL.

This clone came up a few times. The chain joins TRBV3-1 (or the pseudogene TRBV3-2) to TRBJ1-5; 8 bases agree with TRBD1. This CDR3 contains 14 residues. The V gene's germline CDR1 is LGHDT and CDR2 YNNKEL (reference sequence). After removal of 5 bases from V and 7 bases from J, the junction contained 7 bases not matched to a gene. CDR3 in amino acids: CASSSGQVWQPQHF. The CDR3 DNA reads as TGTGCCAGCAGCTCGGGACAGGTATGGCAGCCCCAGCATTTT.

The rearrangement uses TRBV4-1 and TRBJ1-2; weak D call: TRBD1 (5 bases). CDR1 and CDR2 (germline): MGHRA, YSYEKL. V shed 1 base and J shed 2 bases, with 11 bases lying between them. The CDR3 loop spans 15 amino acids. CDR3 region: CASSQGPGKNYGYTF. The CDR3 DNA follows: TGCGCCAGCAGCCAAGGCCCAGGGAAAAACTATGGCTACACCTTC.

V is TRBV25-1 and J is TRBJ2-5; D might be TRBD2 (5 bases). The germline V gene encodes CDR1 MGHDK and CDR2 SYGVNS. Trimming took off 2 bases at V and 9 bases at J, with 7 bases between the two ends. The CDR3 extends over 11 amino acids. CDR3 sequence: CASSEMGAQYF. CDR3 in DNA: TGTGCCAGCAGTGAAATGGGAGCCCAGTACTTC.

J is TRBJ2-5 and V is TRBV12-3 or TRBV12-4, with D hard to call. This CDR3 comprises 11 residues. The V gene lost 3 bases and the J gene lost 5 bases, with 4 bases spanning the gap. In DNA form, the CDR3 reads TGTGCCAGCAGTTTTCGGGAGACCCAGTACTTC. Translating it yields CASSFRETQYF.

This clone has more than one count but fewer than ten. The J gene is TRBJ2-2, the V gene TRBV2; TRBD2 might be the D (6 bases). Germline V gene lookup returns CDR1 SNHLY and CDR2 FYNNEI. V gave up 8 bases and J gave up 2 bases, with 12 bases separating them. The CDR3 runs 14 residues. CDR3 loop: CASRDFSNTGELFF. The DNA of the CDR3 is TGTGCCAGCCGGGACTTCTCAAACACCGGGGAGCTGTTTTTT. Full variable domain (remainder filled in from reference TRBV2 and TRBJ2-2): EPEVTQTPSHQVTQMGQEVILRCVPISNHLYFYWYRQILGQKVEFLVSFYNNEISEKSEIFDDQFSVERPDGSNFTLKIRSTKLEDSAMYFCASRDFSNTGELFFGEGSRLTVL.

This clone was seen once. The rearrangement links TRBV9 to TRBJ2-1; D is perhaps TRBD2 (6 bases). The germline V gene has CDR1 SGDLS and CDR2 YYNGEE. Trimming took off 4 bases at V and 3 bases at J, with 14 bases between the two ends. CDR3 length: 15 amino acids. This chain's CDR3 is CASSTQGEVYNEQFF. CDR3 coding DNA: TGTGCCAGCAGCACCCAAGGGGAGGTCTACAATGAGCAGTTCTTC.

The chain uses TRBV5-1 and TRBJ2-1, with TRBD1 matching 11 bases. The CDR3 extends over 15 amino acids. V was clipped by 4 bases and J by 4 bases; unmatched bases: 4. Germline CDR1 and CDR2: SGHRS and YFSETQ. The CDR3 DNA follows: TGCGCCAGCAGCCCCGGGACAGGGGGTTACAATGAGCAGTTCTTC. Translation: CASSPGTGGYNEQFF.

The chain has TRBV7-2 and TRBJ1-1, with D possibly TRBD1 on 6 matching bases. V gave up 5 bases and J gave up 11 bases, with 15 bases separating them. Germline V CDR1 and CDR2: SGHTA, FQGNSA. The CDR3 contains 12 residues. CDR3 nucleotide sequence: TGTGCCAGCAGCCCCGGGACAAGCCTGGCTTTCTTT. It translates to CASSPGTSLAFF.

V gene TRBV6-5 combines with J gene TRBJ1-1; a weak D match, TRBD1 (5 bases). The CDR3 runs 14 residues. V lost 7 bases and J 1 base, leaving 13 bases between the germline ends. From germline, CDR1 is MNHEY and CDR2 SVGAGI. The CDR3 DNA reads TGTGCCAGCACGGGTAGGACACCGAACACTGAAGCTTTCTTT. Translated, it gives CASTGRTPNTEAFF.

The chain employs TRBV24-1 and TRBJ2-3, with D possibly matching TRBD1 (5 bases). Germline V gene sequence: CDR1 KGHDR, CDR2 SFDVKD. The V gene lost 3 bases and the J gene lost 0 bases, with 12 bases spanning the gap. The CDR3 runs 16 residues. The CDR3 DNA follows: TGTGCCACCAGTGATATAAGGGGTTACAGCACAGATACGCAGTATTTT. Its protein product is CATSDIRGYSTDTQYF.

This chain joins TRBV3-1 (or the pseudogene TRBV3-2) and TRBJ1-5; D unresolved. CDR3 size: 15 residues. Germline V gene data show CDR1 as LGHDT and CDR2 as YNNKEL (reference sequence). V gave up 0 bases and J gave up 0 bases, with 6 bases separating them. The CDR3 protein is CASSQDLYSNQPQHF. As DNA, the CDR3 is TGTGCCAGCAGCCAAGACCTTTATAGCAATCAGCCCCAGCATTTT.

The sample holds one count of this clone. This rearrangement joins TRBV27 to TRBJ2-1; 8 nucleotides line up with TRBD2. Germline CDR1 reads MNHEY; CDR2 reads SMNVEV (reference sequence). The CDR3 consists of 15 residues. V was pared by 5 bases and J by 7 bases, with 10 bases of the junction left unmatched. The CDR3 DNA reads as TGTGCCAGCAGTCCAAAGGGACTAGGAGGAAATGAGCAGTTCTTC. It codes for CASSPKGLGGNEQFF.

This chain links TRBV7-3 with TRBJ2-1, with no clear D. V lost 5 bases to trimming and J lost 4 bases, with 9 bases between them. The CDR3 covers 13 residues. Germline values: CDR1 SGHTA, CDR2 FQGTGA. The DNA for the CDR3 is TGTGCCAGCAGCACTTCAGGATACAATGAGCAGTTCTTC. This codes for CASSTSGYNEQFF. The full variable domain, completed using reference TRBV7-3 and TRBJ2-1, is GAGVSQTPSNKVTEKGKYVELRCDPISGHTALYWYRQSLGQGPEFLIYFQGTGAADDSGLPNDRFFAVRPEGSVSTLKIQRTERGDSAVYLCASSTSGYNEQFFGPGTRLTVL.

This clone was observed a handful of times. The rearrangement uses TRBV21-1 and TRBJ1-5; the table's D call, TRBD1, was not checked against the DNA. TRBV21-1 is described as a pseudogene. CDR3 size: 16 residues. The chain's CDR3 is CASSKVQGRGNQPQHF. The CDR3 coding sequence is TGTGCCAGCAGCAAAGTCCAGGGTAGGGGCAATCAGCCCCAGCATTTT.

The chain employs TRBV27 and TRBJ2-3, with TRBD2 as a possible D gene (6 bases). V lost 2 bases and J lost 7, with 19 bases in between. There are 16 residues in the CDR3. From germline, CDR1 is MNHEY and CDR2 SMNVEV (reference sequence). The CDR3 DNA is TGTGCCAGCAGTTTAAGTCAGGAGGGGATAAGGTATACGCAGTATTTT. This translates into CASSLSQEGIRYTQYF.

V and J are TRBV27 and TRBJ1-2, with D tentatively TRBD1 (6 bases). V lost 2 bases to trimming and J lost 3 bases, with 10 bases between them. Per the germline V gene, CDR1 is MNHEY and CDR2 is SMNVEV (reference sequence). The CDR3 totals 14 residues. In DNA form, the CDR3 reads TGTGCCAGCAGTTTACTCTGGACAGACTATGGCTACACCTTC. Its translation is CASSLLWTDYGYTF.

This sequence joins TRBV6-4 and TRBJ2-1; D may be TRBD2 (5 bases). The CDR3 runs to 14 residues. Between the trimmed V and J ends, which lost 2 bases and 7 bases, there was a span of 12 bases. From germline, CDR1 is MRHNA and CDR2 SNTAGT. CDR3 sequence reads: CASSDGIGVNEQFF. In DNA form, the CDR3 reads TGTGCCAGCAGTGACGGGATCGGGGTGAATGAGCAGTTCTTC.

The V call is TRBV27, the J call TRBJ2-7; the D gene is possibly TRBD1 (5 bases). Trimming cost V 5 bases and J 2 bases, with 19 bases left between them. CDR1 is MNHEY, CDR2 SMNVEV, per germline (reference sequence). The CDR3 spans 16 residues. CDR3 protein: CASSKTHTGITYEQYF. In DNA form, the CDR3 reads TGTGCCAGCAGTAAAACCCACACAGGAATCACCTACGAGCAGTACTTC.